This T cell receptor (beta chain) was profiled in a study of shared clonotypes between healthy human individuals. Study summary: Sampling drew on donors who were a couple of women and a few men aged 18 to 49.

Profiling relied on immunoSEQ multiplex PCR, and the TCRdb table lists in-frame clones only, not all of them. The sample shows just over 2,000,000 clones, around 96% of them seen only once. Positively selected for CCR7, the CD45RO-negative cells used as naive CD8 cells excluded terminally differentiated effector memory CD45RA+ cells. As regards this clone: Its antigen remains unidentified.

The CDR3 spans 13 residues. V was cut by 4 bases and J by 2 bases, with 10 bases left in between. Per germline, CDR1 SGHDT and CDR2 YYEEEE. Regarding the study as a whole: Researchers found naive subsets generally carried larger estimated richness than memory subsets. Sampling covered blood only; tissue repertoires likely differ.

The rearrangement joins TRBV5-6 to TRBJ2-7; no definite D call. Sequencing was performed on naive CD8+ T cells sorted from blood. The receptor's source is a young man in good health. CDR3 sequence (DNA): TGTGCCAGCAGCCTTCGCCTAGCCTACGAGCAGTACTTC. Translation gives CASSLRLAYEQYF.